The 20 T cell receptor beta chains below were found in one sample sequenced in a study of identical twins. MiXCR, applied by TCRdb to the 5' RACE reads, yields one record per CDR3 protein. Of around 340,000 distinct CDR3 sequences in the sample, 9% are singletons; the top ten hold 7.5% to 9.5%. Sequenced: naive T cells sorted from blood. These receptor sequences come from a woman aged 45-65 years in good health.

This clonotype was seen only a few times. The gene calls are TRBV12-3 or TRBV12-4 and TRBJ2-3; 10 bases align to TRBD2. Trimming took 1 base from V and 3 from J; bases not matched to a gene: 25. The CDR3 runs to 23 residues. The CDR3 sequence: CASSLDSLEALAGVNNGTDTQYF. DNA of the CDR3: TGTGCCAGCAGTTTAGATAGTTTAGAGGCCCTAGCGGGAGTTAATAACGGGACAGATACGCAGTATTTT.

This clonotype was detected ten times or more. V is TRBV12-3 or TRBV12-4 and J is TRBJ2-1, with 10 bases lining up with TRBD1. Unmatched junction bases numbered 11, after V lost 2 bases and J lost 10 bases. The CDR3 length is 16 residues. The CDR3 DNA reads TGTGCCAGCAGTTTAAGATCCGGGACAGGGGATAGGGAGCAGTTCTTC. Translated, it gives CASSLRSGTGDREQFF.

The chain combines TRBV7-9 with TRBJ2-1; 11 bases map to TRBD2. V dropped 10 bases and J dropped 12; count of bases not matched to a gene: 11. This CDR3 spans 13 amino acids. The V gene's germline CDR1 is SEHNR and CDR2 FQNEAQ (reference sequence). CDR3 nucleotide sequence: TGTGCCACGGGACTAGCGGAAGTCAAGGGGCAGTTCTTC. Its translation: CATGLAEVKGQFF. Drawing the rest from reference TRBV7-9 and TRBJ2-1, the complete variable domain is DTGVSQNPRHKITKRGQNVTFRCDPISEHNRLYWYRQTLGQGPEFLTYFQNEAQLEKSRLLSDRFSAERPKGSFSTLEIQRTEQGDSAMYLCATGLAEVKGQFFGPGTRLTVL.

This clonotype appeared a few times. The CDR3 bases are TGCAGTGCTAGTATGAGACCGCAAAACTATGGCTACACCTTC. Amino acid sequence: CSASMRPQNYGYTF. V is TRBV20-1 and J is TRBJ1-2; D uncertain. V lost 3 bases and J 2 bases, leaving 13 bases between the germline ends. In germline, CDR1 is DFQATT, CDR2 SNEGSKA (reference sequence). The CDR3 runs to 14 residues.

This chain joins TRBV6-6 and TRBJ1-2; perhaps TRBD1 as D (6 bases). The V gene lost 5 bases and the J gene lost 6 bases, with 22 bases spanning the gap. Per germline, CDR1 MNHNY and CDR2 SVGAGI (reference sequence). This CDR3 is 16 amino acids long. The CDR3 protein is CASSPTGQRPRDGYTF. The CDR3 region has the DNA TGTGCCAGCAGTCCGACAGGACAACGCCCTCGGGATGGCTACACCTTC.

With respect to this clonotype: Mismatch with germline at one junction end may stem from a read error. As DNA, the CDR3 is TGTAGCTACGGGGCGAGGGGTGAAAAACTGTTTTTT. As protein: CSYGARGEKLFF. The J gene is TRBJ1-4, the V gene TRBV29-1, with TRBD1 as a possible D gene (5 bases). This CDR3 region has 12 residues. Germline values: CDR1 SQVTM, CDR2 ANQGSEA. The full variable domain, in which reference TRBV29-1 and TRBJ1-4 provide the parts outside the CDR3, is SAVISQKPSRDICQRGTSLTIQCQVDSQVTMMFWYRQQPGQSLTLIATANQGSEATYESGFVIDKFPISRPNLTFSTLTVSNMSPEDSSIYLCSYGARGEKLFFGSGTQLSVL.

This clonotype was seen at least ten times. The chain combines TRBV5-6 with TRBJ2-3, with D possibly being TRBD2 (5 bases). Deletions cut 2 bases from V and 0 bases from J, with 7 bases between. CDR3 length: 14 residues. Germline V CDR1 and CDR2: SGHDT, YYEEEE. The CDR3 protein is CASSLTGSTDTQYF. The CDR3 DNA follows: TGTGCCAGCAGCTTAACGGGGAGCACAGATACGCAGTATTTT.

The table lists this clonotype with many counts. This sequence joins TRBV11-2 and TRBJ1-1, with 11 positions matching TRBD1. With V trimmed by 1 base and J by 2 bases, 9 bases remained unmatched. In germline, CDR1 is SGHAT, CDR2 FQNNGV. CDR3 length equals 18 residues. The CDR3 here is CASSLGTGGDRRNTEAFF. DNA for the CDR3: TGTGCCAGCAGCTTAGGGACAGGGGGCGATCGGAGAAACACTGAAGCTTTCTTT.

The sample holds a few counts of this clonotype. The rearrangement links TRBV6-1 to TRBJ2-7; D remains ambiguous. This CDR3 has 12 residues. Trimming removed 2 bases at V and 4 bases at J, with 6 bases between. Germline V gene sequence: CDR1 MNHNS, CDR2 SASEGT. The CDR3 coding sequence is TGTGCCAGCAGTGAACTGGGTTACGAGCAGTACGTC. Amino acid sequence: CASSELGYEQYV.

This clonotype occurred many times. CDR3 nucleotides: TGTGCCAGCAGCTTGACTAGCGGGGTCACAGATACGCAGTATTTT. Amino acid sequence: CASSLTSGVTDTQYF. J is TRBJ2-3 and V is TRBV7-9; TRBD2 agrees at 11 bases. This CDR3 comprises 15 residues. CDR1 is SEHNR and CDR2 is FQNEAQ in the germline V gene (reference sequence). V lost 3 bases, J lost 2 bases, and 1 base stayed unmatched.

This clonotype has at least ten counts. The chain's CDR3 is CSVLSPTGRAEQFF. Written as DNA, the CDR3 is TGCAGCGTTCTTTCCCCTACCGGGAGAGCTGAGCAGTTCTTC. The chain has TRBV29-1 and TRBJ2-1; D is perhaps TRBD2 (6 bases). V was clipped by 5 bases and J by 9 bases, with 20 bases between them. The CDR3 extends over 14 amino acids. Per germline, CDR1 SQVTM and CDR2 ANQGSEA.

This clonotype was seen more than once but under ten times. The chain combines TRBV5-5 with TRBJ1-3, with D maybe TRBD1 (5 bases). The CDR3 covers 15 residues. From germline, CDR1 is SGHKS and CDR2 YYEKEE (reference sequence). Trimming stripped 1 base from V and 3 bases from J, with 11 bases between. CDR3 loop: CASSLTGQVGNTIYF. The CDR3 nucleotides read TGTGCCAGCAGCTTGACCGGACAAGTTGGAAACACCATATATTTT. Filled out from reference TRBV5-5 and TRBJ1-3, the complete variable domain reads DAGVTQSPTHLIKTRGQQVTLRCSPISGHKSVSWYQQVLGQGPQFIFQYYEKEERGRGNFPDRFSARQFPNYSSELNVNALLLGDSALYLCASSLTGQVGNTIYFGEGSWLTVV.

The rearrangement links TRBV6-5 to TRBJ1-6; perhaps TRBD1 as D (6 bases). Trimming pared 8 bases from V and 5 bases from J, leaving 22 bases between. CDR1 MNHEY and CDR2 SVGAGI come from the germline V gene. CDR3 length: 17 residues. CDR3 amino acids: CASGSPRGGSDNSPLHF. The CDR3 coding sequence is TGTGCCAGCGGTTCGCCCCGAGGGGGGTCCGATAATTCACCCCTCCACTTT.

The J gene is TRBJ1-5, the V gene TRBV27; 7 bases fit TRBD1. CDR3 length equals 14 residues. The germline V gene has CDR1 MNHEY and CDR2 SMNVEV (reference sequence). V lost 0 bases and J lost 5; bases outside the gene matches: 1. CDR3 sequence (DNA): TGTGCCAGCAGTTTATCGACAGGGTATCAGCCCCAGCATTTT. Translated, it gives CASSLSTGYQPQHF.

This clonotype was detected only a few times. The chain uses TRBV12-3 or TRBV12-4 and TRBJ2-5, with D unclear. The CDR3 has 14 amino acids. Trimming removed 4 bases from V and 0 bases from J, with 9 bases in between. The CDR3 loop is CASSSNENQETQYF. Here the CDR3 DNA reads TGTGCCAGCAGTTCTAACGAAAACCAAGAGACCCAGTACTTC.

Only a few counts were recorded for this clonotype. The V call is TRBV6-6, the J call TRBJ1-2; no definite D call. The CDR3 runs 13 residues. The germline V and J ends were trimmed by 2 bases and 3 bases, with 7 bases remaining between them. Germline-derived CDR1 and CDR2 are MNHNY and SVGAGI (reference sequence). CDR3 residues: CASSYRVDYGYTF. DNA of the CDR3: TGTGCCAGCAGTTACAGGGTCGACTATGGCTACACCTTC.

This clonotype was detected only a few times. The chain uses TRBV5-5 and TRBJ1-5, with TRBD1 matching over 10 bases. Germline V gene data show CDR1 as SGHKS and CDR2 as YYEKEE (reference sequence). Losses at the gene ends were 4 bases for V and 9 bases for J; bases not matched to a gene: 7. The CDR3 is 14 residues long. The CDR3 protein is CASSGTGATWPQHF. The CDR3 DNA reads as TGTGCCAGCAGCGGGACAGGGGCCACGTGGCCCCAGCATTTT.

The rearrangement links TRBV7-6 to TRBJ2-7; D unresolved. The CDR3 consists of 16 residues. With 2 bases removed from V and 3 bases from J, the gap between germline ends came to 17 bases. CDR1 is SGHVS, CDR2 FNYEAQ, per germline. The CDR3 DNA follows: TGTGCCAGCAGCTTATATCCCTCGCAGGTCGTCTACGAGCAGTACGTC. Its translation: CASSLYPSQVVYEQYV.

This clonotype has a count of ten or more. In DNA form, the CDR3 reads TGCAGTGCTAGATCGGGACGATGGGGGACTTCACTCGATACGCAGTATTTT. It yields the protein CSARSGRWGTSLDTQYF. This chain connects TRBV20-1 to TRBJ2-3; a weak D match, TRBD2 (6 bases). In germline, CDR1 is DFQATT, CDR2 SNEGSKA (reference sequence). The ends were cut back, 2 bases at V and 6 bases at J, with 24 bases in the middle. The CDR3 spans 17 residues.

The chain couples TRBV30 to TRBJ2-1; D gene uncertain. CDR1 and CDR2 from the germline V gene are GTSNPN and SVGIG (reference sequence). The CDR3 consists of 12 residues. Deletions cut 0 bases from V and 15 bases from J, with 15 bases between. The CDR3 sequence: CAWSVQPTQRFF. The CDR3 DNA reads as TGTGCCTGGAGTGTACAGCCTACCCAAAGGTTCTTC.